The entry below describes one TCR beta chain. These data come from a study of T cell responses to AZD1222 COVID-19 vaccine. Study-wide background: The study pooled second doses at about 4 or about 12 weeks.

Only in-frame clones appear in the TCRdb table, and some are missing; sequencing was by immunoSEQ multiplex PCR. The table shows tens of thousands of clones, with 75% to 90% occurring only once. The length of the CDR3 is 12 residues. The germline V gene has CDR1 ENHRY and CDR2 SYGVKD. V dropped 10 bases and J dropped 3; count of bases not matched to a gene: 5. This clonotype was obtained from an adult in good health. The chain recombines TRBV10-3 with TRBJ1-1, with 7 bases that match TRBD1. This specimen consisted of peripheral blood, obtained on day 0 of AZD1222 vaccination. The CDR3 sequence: CATRQGYTEAFF. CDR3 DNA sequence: TGTGCCACCCGACAGGGTTACACTGAAGCTTTCTTT.